The 19 T cell receptor beta chains below were found in one sample sequenced in a study of blood T cell repertoires in COVID-19. Sequencing was performed with immunoSEQ multiplex PCR; in TCRdb, only in-frame clones are kept and a portion is missing. The data contain 190,000 or so clones, 85% to 90% of them singletons. The sequencing input was PBMCs or T cells enriched from blood (not recorded which). All receptors come from a man aged 30 to 45 who had recovered from COVID-19.

The chain is built from TRBV28 and TRBJ1-1; 8 bases are a match to TRBD1. V lost 5 bases and J lost 4; bases outside the gene matches: 6. Germline CDR1 is MDHEN and CDR2 is SYDVKM. The CDR3 totals 14 residues. The CDR3 sequence is CASSIRGRVTEAFF. CDR3 bases: TGTGCCAGCAGTATCAGGGGGCGAGTCACTGAAGCTTTCTTT. Looking up the rest from reference TRBV28 and TRBJ1-1 gives the full variable domain: DVKVTQSSRYLVKRTGEKVFLECVQDMDHENMFWYRQDPGLGLRLIYFSYDVKMKEKGDIPEGYSVSREKKERFSLILESASTNQTSMYLCASSIRGRVTEAFFGQGTRLTVV.

This clone has just one count. V is TRBV6-5 and J is TRBJ2-1; D is possibly TRBD2 (7 bases). The CDR3 is made up of 14 amino acids. The V end was cut by 7 bases, the J end by 6 bases, with 16 bases between. Germline V CDR1 and CDR2: MNHEY, SVGAGI. As DNA, the CDR3 is TGTGCCAGCATCGTGGGAGGGGGAGTCAATGAGCAGTTCTTC. Translation gives CASIVGGGVNEQFF.

In this sample, this clone turned up once. V usage is TRBV15 and J usage is TRBJ1-2, with 7 positions matching TRBD1. Trimming at V came to 0 bases and at J to 8 bases, leaving 9 bases not matched to a gene. The CDR3 contains 15 residues. CDR1 LNHNV and CDR2 YYDKDF come from the germline V gene (reference sequence). CDR3 DNA sequence: TGTGCCACCAGCAGAGATGGGACAGCCCATCGGGGCTACACCTTC. Translation: CATSRDGTAHRGYTF.

V usage is TRBV7-8 and J usage is TRBJ1-5; D is perhaps TRBD1 (6 bases). The CDR3 length is 13 residues. Germline-derived CDR1 and CDR2 are SGHVS and FQNEAQ. The V gene lost 5 bases and the J gene lost 4 bases, with 9 bases spanning the gap. CDR3 DNA: TGTGCCAGCAGCAACAGGGAAAATCAGCCCCAGCATTTT. As protein: CASSNRENQPQHF. Full variable domain (outside the CDR3, taken from reference TRBV7-8 and TRBJ1-5): GAGVSQSPRYKVAKRGQDVALRCDPISGHVSLFWYQQALGQGPEFLTYFQNEAQLDKSGLPSDRFFAERPEGSVSTLKIQRTQQEDSAVYLCASSNRENQPQHFGDGTRLSIL.

The V and J genes are TRBV6-4 and TRBJ1-6; TRBD1 agrees at 7 bases. Germline V gene data show CDR1 as MRHNA and CDR2 as SNTAGT. Germline trimming cut 0 bases from V and 6 bases from J; bases unmatched to any gene: 2. The CDR3 covers 15 residues. The CDR3 spells CASSDSAGGNSPLHF. Written as DNA, the CDR3 is TGTGCCAGCAGTGACTCGGCAGGGGGTAATTCACCCCTCCACTTT.

This sequence joins TRBV6-5 and TRBJ1-2; TRBD1 matches at 8 bases. The CDR3 runs 15 residues. V lost 4 bases and J lost 4; bases outside the gene matches: 8. CDR1 and CDR2 from the germline V gene are MNHEY and SVGAGI. CDR3 loop: CASSSRDRPLYGYTF. DNA for the CDR3: TGTGCCAGCAGTTCCCGGGACAGGCCACTCTATGGCTACACCTTC.

The V and J genes are TRBV7-8 and TRBJ2-2, with 7 bases aligning to TRBD2. Germline lookup yields CDR1 SGHVS and CDR2 FQNEAQ. V shed 4 bases, J shed 6 bases, and the junction held 11 bases outside the gene matches. CDR3 size: 16 residues. The CDR3 DNA sequence: TGTGCCAGCAGCTCCCTTCAGCGGGGTCTCGCCGGGGAGCTGTTTTTT. Translation gives CASSSLQRGLAGELFF.

V usage is TRBV5-1 and J usage is TRBJ2-7; maybe TRBD1 (6 bases). The V and J ends lost 4 bases and 3 bases respectively, with 14 bases between them. The CDR3 is 14 residues long. Germline CDR1 and CDR2: SGHRS and YFSETQ. Here the CDR3 DNA reads TGCGCCAGCAGCCAGGGACACGTACTCTACGAGCAGTACTTC. Encoded protein: CASSQGHVLYEQYF.

The chain combines TRBV2 with TRBJ1-1, with a weak D call TRBD1 (5 bases). Germline assignment: CDR1 SNHLY and CDR2 FYNNEI. This CDR3 is built from 15 residues. With 7 bases removed from V and 1 base from J, the gap between germline ends came to 16 bases. DNA of the CDR3: TGTGCCAGCACCAGGTCTTCCGGGGGGAACACTGAAGCTTTCTTT. Translating it yields CASTRSSGGNTEAFF.

The genes are TRBV6-5 and TRBJ2-5; 8 bases line up with TRBD2. Germline V gene sequence: CDR1 MNHEY, CDR2 SVGAGI. The CDR3 is made up of 14 amino acids. V was pared by 6 bases and J by 2 bases, with 5 bases of the junction left unmatched. This CDR3 is CASSRLANQETQYF. In DNA form, the CDR3 reads TGTGCCAGCAGCCGACTAGCGAATCAAGAGACCCAGTACTTC.

The J gene is TRBJ2-1, the V gene TRBV19; 11 bases match TRBD2. The germline V gene has CDR1 LNHDA and CDR2 SQIVND (reference sequence). This CDR3 is 13 amino acids long. The CDR3, as DNA: TGTGGAACTAGCGGGAGCTCCTACAATGAGCAGTTCTTC. Its protein is CGTSGSSYNEQFF. Full variable domain (rest looked up from reference TRBV19 and TRBJ2-1): DGGITQSPKYLFRKEGQNVTLSCEQNLNHDAMYWYRQDPGQGLRLIYYSQIVNDFQKGDIAEGYSVSREKKESFPLTVTSAQKNPTAFYLCGTSGSSYNEQFFGPGTRLTVL.

The rearrangement joins TRBV11-2 to TRBJ1-5, with D unclear. V gave up 3 bases and J gave up 2 bases, with 8 bases separating them. This CDR3 has 14 amino acids. CDR1 is SGHAT and CDR2 is FQNNGV in the germline V gene. CDR3 sequence (DNA): TGTGCCAGCAGCTTTCGGGGTGGCAATCAGCCCCAGCATTTT. The encoded protein is CASSFRGGNQPQHF.

V usage is TRBV9 and J usage is TRBJ2-7; TRBD1 aligns across 7 bases. Germline V gene lookup returns CDR1 SGDLS and CDR2 YYNGEE. There are 13 residues in the CDR3. Trimming at V came to 3 bases and at J to 3 bases, leaving 3 bases not matched to a gene. CDR3 sequence: CASSAGQDYEQYF. Here the CDR3 DNA reads TGTGCCAGCAGCGCCGGACAGGACTACGAGCAGTACTTC.

J is TRBJ2-5 and V is TRBV7-9; the match to TRBD2 covers 7 bases. Trimming cost V 0 bases and J 4 bases; bases outside gene matches: 5. The CDR3 extends over 15 amino acids. Germline V gene sequence: CDR1 SEHNR, CDR2 FQNEAQ (reference sequence). The CDR3: CASSLALGEGETQYF. DNA for the CDR3: TGTGCCAGCAGCTTAGCGCTGGGGGAGGGAGAGACCCAGTACTTC.

CDR3 sequence (DNA): TGCGCCAGCAGCCTGGGAGGGGCAGGGAACACCGGGGAGCTGTTTTTT. It codes for CASSLGGAGNTGELFF. This chain uses TRBV4-3 with TRBJ2-2, with 7 nucleotides matching TRBD2. Trimming at V came to 4 bases and at J to 1 base, leaving 6 bases not matched to a gene. Per the germline V gene, CDR1 is LGHNA and CDR2 is YSLEER. This CDR3 contains 16 residues.

A note on this clone: This may come from a read error, since a much larger clone is one base off. The sample contains more than one DNA sequence encoding this CDR3. The chain links TRBV19 to TRBJ1-1; D remains ambiguous. In germline, CDR1 is LNHDA, CDR2 SQIVND (reference sequence). The CDR3 sequence is 13 residues long. V shed 3 bases and J shed 1 base, with 6 bases lying between them. The CDR3 DNA sequence: TGTGCCAGTAGTATCCGAGGGAACACTGAAGCTTTCTTT. It codes for CASSIRGNTEAFF.

The chain uses TRBV7-2 and TRBJ1-5; D gene uncertain. This CDR3 spans 13 amino acids. Germline CDR1 and CDR2: SGHTA and FQGNSA. V gave up 5 bases and J gave up 0 bases, with 5 bases separating them. The CDR3 nucleotides are TGTGCCAGCAGCCCAAATAGCAATCAGCCCCAGCATTTT. Residues: CASSPNSNQPQHF.

This clone was found once. The V gene is TRBV27, the J gene TRBJ2-1, with TRBD1 matching over 8 bases. CDR3 length equals 16 residues. The germline gives CDR1 MNHEY, CDR2 SMNVEV (reference sequence). V shed 3 bases, J shed 2 bases, and the junction held 6 bases outside the gene matches. The CDR3 DNA reads as TGTGCCAGCAGTTTCGTGGGACAGGCGGCCTACAATGAGCAGTTCTTC. Its translation: CASSFVGQAAYNEQFF.

V and J are TRBV29-1 and TRBJ1-1, with 9 bases lining up with TRBD1. Trimming cost V 4 bases and J 8 bases; bases outside gene matches: 2. CDR3 length: 11 residues. Germline V gene data show CDR1 as SQVTM and CDR2 as ANQGSEA. Here the CDR3 reads CSVVGTGEAFF. The CDR3 bases are TGCAGCGTTGTAGGGACAGGGGAAGCTTTCTTT.